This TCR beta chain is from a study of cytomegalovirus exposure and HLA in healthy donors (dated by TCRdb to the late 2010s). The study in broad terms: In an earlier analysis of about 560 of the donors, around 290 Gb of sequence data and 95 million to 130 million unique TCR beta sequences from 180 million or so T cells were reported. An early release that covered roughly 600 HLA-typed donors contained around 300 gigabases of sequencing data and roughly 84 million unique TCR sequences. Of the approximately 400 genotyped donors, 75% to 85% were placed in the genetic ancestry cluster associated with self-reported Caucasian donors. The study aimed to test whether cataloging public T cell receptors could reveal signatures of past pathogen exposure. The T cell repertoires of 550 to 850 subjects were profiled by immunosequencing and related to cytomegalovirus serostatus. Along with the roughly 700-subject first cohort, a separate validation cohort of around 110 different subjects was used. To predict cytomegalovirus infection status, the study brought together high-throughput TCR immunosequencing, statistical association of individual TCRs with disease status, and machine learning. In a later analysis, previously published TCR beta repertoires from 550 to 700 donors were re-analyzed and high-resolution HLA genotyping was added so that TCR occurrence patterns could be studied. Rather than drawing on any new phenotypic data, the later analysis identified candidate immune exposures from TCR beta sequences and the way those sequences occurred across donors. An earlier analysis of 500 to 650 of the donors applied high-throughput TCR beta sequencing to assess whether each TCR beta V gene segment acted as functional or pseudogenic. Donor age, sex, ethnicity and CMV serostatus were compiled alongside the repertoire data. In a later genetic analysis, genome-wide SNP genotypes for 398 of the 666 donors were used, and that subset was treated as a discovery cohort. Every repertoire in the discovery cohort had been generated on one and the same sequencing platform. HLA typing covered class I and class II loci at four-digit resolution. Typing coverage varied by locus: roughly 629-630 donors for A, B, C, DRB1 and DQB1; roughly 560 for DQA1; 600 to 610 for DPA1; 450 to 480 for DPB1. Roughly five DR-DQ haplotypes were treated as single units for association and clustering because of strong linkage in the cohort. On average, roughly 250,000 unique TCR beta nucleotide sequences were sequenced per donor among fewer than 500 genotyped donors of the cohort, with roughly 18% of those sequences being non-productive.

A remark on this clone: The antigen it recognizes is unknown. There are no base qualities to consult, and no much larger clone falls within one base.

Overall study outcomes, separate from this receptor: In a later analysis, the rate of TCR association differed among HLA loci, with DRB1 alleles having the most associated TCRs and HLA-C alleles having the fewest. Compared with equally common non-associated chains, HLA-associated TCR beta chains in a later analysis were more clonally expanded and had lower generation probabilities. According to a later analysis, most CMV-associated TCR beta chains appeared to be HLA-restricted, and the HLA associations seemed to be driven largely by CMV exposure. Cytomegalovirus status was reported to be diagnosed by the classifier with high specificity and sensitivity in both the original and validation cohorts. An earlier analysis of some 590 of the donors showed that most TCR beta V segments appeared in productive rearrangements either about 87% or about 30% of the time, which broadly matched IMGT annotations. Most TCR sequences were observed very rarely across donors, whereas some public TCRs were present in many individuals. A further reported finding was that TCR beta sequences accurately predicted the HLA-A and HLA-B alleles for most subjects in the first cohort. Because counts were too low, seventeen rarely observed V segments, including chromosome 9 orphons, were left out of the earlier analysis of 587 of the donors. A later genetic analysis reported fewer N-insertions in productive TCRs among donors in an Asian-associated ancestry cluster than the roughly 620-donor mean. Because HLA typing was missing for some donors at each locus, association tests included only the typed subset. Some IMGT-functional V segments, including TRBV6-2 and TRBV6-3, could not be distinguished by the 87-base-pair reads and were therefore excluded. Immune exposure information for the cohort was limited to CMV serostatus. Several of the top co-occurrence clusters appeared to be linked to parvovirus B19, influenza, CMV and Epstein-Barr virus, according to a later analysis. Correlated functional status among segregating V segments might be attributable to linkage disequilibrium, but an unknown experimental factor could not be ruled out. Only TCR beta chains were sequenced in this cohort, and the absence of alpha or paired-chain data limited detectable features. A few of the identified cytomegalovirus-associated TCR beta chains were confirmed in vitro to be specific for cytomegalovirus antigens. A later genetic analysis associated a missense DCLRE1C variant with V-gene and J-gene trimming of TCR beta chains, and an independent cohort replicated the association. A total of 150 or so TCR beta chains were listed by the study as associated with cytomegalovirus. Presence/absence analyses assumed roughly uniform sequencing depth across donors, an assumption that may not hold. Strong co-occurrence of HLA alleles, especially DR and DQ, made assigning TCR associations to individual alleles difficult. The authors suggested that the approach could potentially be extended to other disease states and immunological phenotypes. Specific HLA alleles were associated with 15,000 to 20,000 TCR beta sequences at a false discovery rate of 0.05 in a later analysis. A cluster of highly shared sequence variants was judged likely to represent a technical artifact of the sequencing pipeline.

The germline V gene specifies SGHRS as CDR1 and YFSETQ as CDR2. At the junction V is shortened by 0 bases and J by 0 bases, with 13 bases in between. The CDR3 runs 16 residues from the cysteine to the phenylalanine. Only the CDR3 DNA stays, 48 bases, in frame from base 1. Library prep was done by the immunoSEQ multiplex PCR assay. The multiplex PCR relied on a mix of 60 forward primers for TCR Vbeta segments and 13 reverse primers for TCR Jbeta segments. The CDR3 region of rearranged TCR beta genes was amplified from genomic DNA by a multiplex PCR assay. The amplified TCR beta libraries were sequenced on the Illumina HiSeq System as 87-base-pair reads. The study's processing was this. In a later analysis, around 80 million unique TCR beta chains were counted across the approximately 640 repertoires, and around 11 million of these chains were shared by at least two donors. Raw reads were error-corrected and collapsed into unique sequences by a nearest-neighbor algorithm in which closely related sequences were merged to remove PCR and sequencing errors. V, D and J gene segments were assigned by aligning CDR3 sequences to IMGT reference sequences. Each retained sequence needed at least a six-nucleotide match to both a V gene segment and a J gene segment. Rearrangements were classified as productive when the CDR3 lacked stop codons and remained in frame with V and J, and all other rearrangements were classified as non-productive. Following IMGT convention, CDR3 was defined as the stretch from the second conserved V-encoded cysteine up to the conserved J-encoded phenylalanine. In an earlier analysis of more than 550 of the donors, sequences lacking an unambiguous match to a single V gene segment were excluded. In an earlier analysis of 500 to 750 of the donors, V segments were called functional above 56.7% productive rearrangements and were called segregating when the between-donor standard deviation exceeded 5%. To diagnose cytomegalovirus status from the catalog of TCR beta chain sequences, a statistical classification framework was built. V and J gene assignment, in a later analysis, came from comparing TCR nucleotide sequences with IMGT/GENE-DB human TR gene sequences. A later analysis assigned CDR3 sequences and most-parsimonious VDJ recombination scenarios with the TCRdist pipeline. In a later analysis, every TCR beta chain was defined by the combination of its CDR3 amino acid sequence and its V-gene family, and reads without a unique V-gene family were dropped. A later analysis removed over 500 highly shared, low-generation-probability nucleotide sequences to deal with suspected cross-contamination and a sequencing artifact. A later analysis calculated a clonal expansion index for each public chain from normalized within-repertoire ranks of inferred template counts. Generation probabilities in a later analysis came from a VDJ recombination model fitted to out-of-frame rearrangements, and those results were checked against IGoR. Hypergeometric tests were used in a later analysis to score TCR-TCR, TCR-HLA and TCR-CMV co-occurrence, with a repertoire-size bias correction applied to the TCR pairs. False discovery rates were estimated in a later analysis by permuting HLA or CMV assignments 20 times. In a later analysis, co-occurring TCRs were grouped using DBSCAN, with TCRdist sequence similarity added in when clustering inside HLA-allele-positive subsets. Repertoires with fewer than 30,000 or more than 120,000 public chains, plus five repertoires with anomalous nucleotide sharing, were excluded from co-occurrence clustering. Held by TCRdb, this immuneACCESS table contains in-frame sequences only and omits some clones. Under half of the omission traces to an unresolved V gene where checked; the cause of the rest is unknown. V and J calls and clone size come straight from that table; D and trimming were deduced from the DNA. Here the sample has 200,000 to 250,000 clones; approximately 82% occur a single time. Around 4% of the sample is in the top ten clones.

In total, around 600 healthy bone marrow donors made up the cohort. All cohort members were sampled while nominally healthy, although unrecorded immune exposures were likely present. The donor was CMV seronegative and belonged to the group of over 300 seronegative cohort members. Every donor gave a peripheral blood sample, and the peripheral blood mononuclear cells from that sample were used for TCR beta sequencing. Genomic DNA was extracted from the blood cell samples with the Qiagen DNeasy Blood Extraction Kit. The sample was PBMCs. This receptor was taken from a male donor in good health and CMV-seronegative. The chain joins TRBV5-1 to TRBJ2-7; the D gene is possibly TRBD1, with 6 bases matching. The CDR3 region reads CASSLAFGQNSYEQYF. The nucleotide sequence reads TGCGCCAGCAGCTTGGCCTTTGGACAGAACTCCTACGAGCAGTACTTC.